The clone carrying this T cell receptor beta chain was found a few times. What it binds is not known. In germline, CDR1 is MGHDK, CDR2 SYGVNS. V dropped 7 bases and J dropped 3 bases, with 12 bases sitting between them. CDR3 size: 13 residues. These data belong to a study of cytomegalovirus exposure and HLA in healthy donors. Study results and caveats: Some TCR beta chains (about 180 of them) were listed as cytomegalovirus-associated. Relative to equally common others, HLA-associated TCR beta chains showed greater clonal expansion in a later analysis. As immune exposure information, only CMV serostatus was available. For cytomegalovirus status, the classifier reportedly gave diagnoses with high specificity and sensitivity.

The PCR employed 60 Vbeta primers together with 13 Jbeta primers. Sequencing was performed with immunoSEQ multiplex PCR; in TCRdb, only in-frame clones are kept and a portion is missing. Altogether more than 95,000 clones are present, approximately 64% being singletons, with the ten largest covering 2.5% to 4%. The chain is built from TRBV25-1 and TRBJ1-1; tentative D call: TRBD1 (5 bases). The source of this sequence is a woman aged 45-60 years in good health and CMV-seronegative. Sequencing used PBMCs. The DNA of the CDR3 is TGTGCCAGCATCGGGGGAGGTTACACTGAAGCTTTCTTT. It is translated as CASIGGGYTEAFF.